One T cell receptor (beta chain) is described in this entry. Its antigen is not identified. CD45RO+ cells were combined with CCR7-negative CD45RA+ TemRA cells to form CD8 memory. The data belong to a study of shared clonotypes between healthy human individuals. Data came from immunoSEQ multiplex PCR; TCRdb stores just in-frame clones and leaves some out. The sample lists roughly 700,000 clones, less than 95% occurring once. Regarding the study as a whole: Rarefaction analysis demonstrated incomplete sorted-subset sequencing notwithstanding large depth. Clonotypes that were shared across several donors made up 4% to 6% of naive CD4 clonotypes. Clonotypes shared by all four sorted-subset donors had higher generation probabilities than non-shared clonotypes.

The sequence was collected from a man between 18 and 35 years old in good health. Some clones in this sample may be carry-over from other donors' samples. Specimen: memory CD8+ T cells from PBMCs. Indicated subset: CD45RO+ cells pooled with CCR7-negative TemRA cells.

CDR3 nucleotide sequence: TGTGCCAGCAGTTACCGGCGCTACGAGCAGTACTTC. This encodes CASSYRRYEQYF. This chain uses TRBV28 with TRBJ2-7; the D is unclear. CDR1 MDHEN and CDR2 SYDVKM come from the germline V gene. There are 12 residues in the CDR3. Deletions cut 4 bases from V and 3 bases from J, with 7 bases between.